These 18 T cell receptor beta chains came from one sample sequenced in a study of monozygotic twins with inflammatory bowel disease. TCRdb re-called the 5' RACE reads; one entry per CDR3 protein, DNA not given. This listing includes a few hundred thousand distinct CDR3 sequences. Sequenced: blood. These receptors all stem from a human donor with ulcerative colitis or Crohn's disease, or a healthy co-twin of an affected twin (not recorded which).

This CDR3 reads CSARGGANYGYTF. The rearrangement joins TRBV20-1 to TRBJ1-2. This CDR3 region has 13 residues. Germline CDR1 DFQATT, CDR2 SNEGSKA (reference sequence).

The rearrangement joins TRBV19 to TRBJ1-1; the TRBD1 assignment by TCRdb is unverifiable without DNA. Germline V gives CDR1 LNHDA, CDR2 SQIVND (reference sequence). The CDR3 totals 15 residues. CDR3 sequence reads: CASSTHRGIETEAFF.

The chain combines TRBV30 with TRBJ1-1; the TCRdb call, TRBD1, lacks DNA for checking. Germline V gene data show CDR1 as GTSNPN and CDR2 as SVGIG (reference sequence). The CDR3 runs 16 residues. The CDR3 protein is CAWTKGRGPSNTEAFF.

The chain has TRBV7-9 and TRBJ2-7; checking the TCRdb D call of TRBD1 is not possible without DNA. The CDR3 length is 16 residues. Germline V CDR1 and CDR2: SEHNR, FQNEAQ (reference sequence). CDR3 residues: CASSSDPRDRAYEQYF.

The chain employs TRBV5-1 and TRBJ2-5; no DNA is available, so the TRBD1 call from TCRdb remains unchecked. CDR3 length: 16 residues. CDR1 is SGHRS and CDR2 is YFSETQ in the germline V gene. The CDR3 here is CASSLVVWGQKETQYF.

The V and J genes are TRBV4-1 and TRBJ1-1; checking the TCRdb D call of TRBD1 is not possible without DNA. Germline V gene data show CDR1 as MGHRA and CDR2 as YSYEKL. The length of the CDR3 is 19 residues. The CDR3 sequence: CASSQFGGQGVSMNTEAFF.

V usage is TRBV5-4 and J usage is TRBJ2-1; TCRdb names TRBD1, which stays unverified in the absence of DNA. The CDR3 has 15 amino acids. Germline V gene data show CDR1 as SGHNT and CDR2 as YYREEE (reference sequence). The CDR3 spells CASSLARGARNEQFF. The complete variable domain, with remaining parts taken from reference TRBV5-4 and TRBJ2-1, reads ETGVTQSPTHLIKTRGQQVTLRCSSQSGHNTVSWYQQALGQGPQFIFQYYREEENGRGNFPPRFSGLQFPNYSSELNVNALELDDSALYLCASSLARGARNEQFFGPGTRLTVL.

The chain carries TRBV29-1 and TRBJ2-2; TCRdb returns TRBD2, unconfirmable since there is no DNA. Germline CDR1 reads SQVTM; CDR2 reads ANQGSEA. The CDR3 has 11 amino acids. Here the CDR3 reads CSLREAGELFF.

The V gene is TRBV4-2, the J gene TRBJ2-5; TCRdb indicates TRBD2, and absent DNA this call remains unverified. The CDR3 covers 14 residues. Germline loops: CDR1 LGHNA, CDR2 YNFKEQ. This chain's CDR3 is CASSEYGGRWTQYF.

CDR3 residues: CASSPDAYNSPLHF. The chain joins TRBV11-2 to TRBJ1-6. There are 14 residues in the CDR3. CDR1 is SGHAT and CDR2 is FQNNGV in the germline V gene.

The CDR3: CASSYSKTANYGYTF. The rearrangement uses TRBV6-2 or TRBV6-3 and TRBJ1-2. Germline CDR1 is MNHEY and CDR2 is SVGEGT. The length of the CDR3 is 15 residues.

The CDR3: CASSLQGLAGEGTQYF. The gene calls are TRBV7-6 and TRBJ2-3; absent DNA, TCRdb's TRBD2 call cannot be checked. Germline V gene data show CDR1 as SGHVS and CDR2 as FNYEAQ. The CDR3 consists of 16 residues. Combining the CDR3 with reference TRBV7-6 and TRBJ2-3 gives the whole variable domain GAGVSQSPRYKVTKRGQDVALRCDPISGHVSLYWYRQALGQGPEFLTYFNYEAQQDKSGLPNDRFSAERPEGSISTLTIQRTEQRDSAMYRCASSLQGLAGEGTQYFGPGTRLTVL.

The chain's CDR3 is CASNPEGGTDTQYF. This chain connects TRBV14 to TRBJ2-3; TCRdb reports TRBD1, a call that lacks DNA to check it against. Germline V gives CDR1 SGHDN, CDR2 FVKESK. This CDR3 comprises 14 residues.

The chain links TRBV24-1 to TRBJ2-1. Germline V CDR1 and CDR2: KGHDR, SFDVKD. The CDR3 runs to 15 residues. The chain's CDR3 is CATSGTTTSYNEQFF.

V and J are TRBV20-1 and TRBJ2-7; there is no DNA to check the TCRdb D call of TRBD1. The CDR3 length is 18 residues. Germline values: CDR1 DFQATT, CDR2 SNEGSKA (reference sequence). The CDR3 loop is CSARDRVNGAKPGYEQYF.

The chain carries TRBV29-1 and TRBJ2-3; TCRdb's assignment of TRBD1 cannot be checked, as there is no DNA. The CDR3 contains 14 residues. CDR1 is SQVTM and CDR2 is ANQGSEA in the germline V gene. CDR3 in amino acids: CSVGYGRGIDTQYF.

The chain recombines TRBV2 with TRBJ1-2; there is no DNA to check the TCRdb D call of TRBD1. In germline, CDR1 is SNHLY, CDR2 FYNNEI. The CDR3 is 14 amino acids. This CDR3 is CASSEAGHLNGYTF.

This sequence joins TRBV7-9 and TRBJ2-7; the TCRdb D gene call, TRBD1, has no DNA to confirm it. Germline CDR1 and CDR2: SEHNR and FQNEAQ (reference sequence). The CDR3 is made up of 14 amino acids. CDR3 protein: CASSPYGAGYEQYF. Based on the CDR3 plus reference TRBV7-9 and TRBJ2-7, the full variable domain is DTGVSQNPRHKITKRGQNVTFRCDPISEHNRLYWYRQTLGQGPEFLTYFQNEAQLEKSRLLSDRFSAERPKGSFSTLEIQRTEQGDSAMYLCASSPYGAGYEQYFGPGTRLTVT.